A single sample is the source of the 26 T cell receptor beta chains below, sequenced in a study of control samples from healthy donors and cancer patients. Here immunoSEQ multiplex PCR was the method, and the copy in TCRdb shows in-frame clones only, minus some. Of about 70,000 clones listed, over 65% are singletons. Material: PBMCs. All receptors derive from a woman between 50 and 59 years old with lung cancer.

The J gene is TRBJ1-2, the V gene TRBV5-1, with no clear D. V was trimmed by 0 bases and J by 6 bases, leaving 9 bases between them. CDR3 length: 13 residues. The germline V gene encodes CDR1 SGHRS and CDR2 YFSETQ. The CDR3 loop reads CASSLDRWDGYTF. CDR3 nucleotide sequence: TGCGCCAGCAGCTTGGACAGATGGGATGGCTACACCTTC.

This chain joins TRBV11-2 and TRBJ1-3; no definite D call. Germline loops: CDR1 SGHAT, CDR2 FQNNGV. This CDR3 has 15 amino acids. The V end lost 2 bases, the J end lost 0 bases, and 8 bases lay between the germline ends. The CDR3 DNA follows: TGTGCCAGCAGCTTATCGCAGTTCTCTGGAAACACCATATATTTT. This translates into CASSLSQFSGNTIYF. The full variable domain, completed using reference TRBV11-2 and TRBJ1-3, is EAGVAQSPRYKIIEKRQSVAFWCNPISGHATLYWYQQILGQGPKLLIQFQNNGVVDDSQLPKDRFSAERLKGVDSTLKIQPAKLEDSAVYLCASSLSQFSGNTIYFGEGSWLTVV.

The chain uses TRBV5-6 and TRBJ1-5; D gene uncertain. This CDR3 region has 14 residues. Between the trimmed V and J ends, which lost 1 base and 7 bases, there was a span of 12 bases. Germline-derived CDR1 and CDR2 are SGHDT and YYEEEE. CDR3 nucleotides: TGTGCCAGCAGCTTGAAGGCCACCAGGCAGCCCCAGCATTTT. It encodes CASSLKATRQPQHF.

This clone is a singleton in its sample. V usage is TRBV18 and J usage is TRBJ1-1; 7 nucleotides match TRBD1. Germline assignment: CDR1 KGHSH and CDR2 LQKENI. This CDR3 is built from 14 residues. The ends lost 6 bases at V and 1 base at J; junction bases unmatched: 5. The CDR3 here is CASSQTGTNTEAFF. The CDR3 DNA is TGTGCCAGCTCCCAGACAGGGACGAACACTGAAGCTTTCTTT.

In its sample, this clone was seen a few times. V is TRBV4-2 and J is TRBJ1-2; TRBD1 agrees at 10 bases. Germline trimming cut 0 bases from V and 8 bases from J; bases unmatched to any gene: 3. Germline V CDR1 and CDR2: LGHNA, YNFKEQ. This CDR3 spans 14 amino acids. The CDR3 DNA reads TGTGCCAGCAGCCAAGAAGGGACAGGGGAGGGCTACACCTTC. It translates to CASSQEGTGEGYTF.

The CDR3 DNA reads TGTGCCTGGAGCCATATTCGGGGTGCCACTGAAGCTTTCTTT. It codes for CAWSHIRGATEAFF. This chain links TRBV30 with TRBJ1-1; D gene ambiguous. The CDR3 extends over 14 amino acids. With 3 bases removed from V and 4 bases from J, the gap between germline ends came to 15 bases. Germline V gives CDR1 GTSNPN, CDR2 SVGIG (reference sequence).

This chain connects TRBV27 to TRBJ1-6; unclear D gene. V dropped 1 base and J dropped 5 bases, with 0 bases sitting between them. This CDR3 is 12 amino acids long. CDR1 and CDR2 from the germline V gene are MNHEY and SMNVEV (reference sequence). The CDR3 region is CASSLYNSPLHF. DNA of the CDR3: TGTGCCAGCAGTTTATATAATTCACCCCTCCACTTT.

V is TRBV11-2 and J is TRBJ2-3, with D possibly being TRBD2 (7 bases). CDR1 and CDR2 (germline): SGHAT, FQNNGV. CDR3 length: 17 residues. The V end was cut by 1 base, the J end by 3 bases, with 17 bases between. CDR3 sequence (DNA): TGTGCCAGCAGCTTAGGGGCGGGGGCAGGTAGGACAGATACGCAGTATTTT. Protein product: CASSLGAGAGRTDTQYF.

The gene calls are TRBV7-3 and TRBJ2-7; D is uncertain. CDR3 length equals 16 residues. CDR1 is SGHTA and CDR2 is FQGTGA in the germline V gene. V dropped 5 bases and J dropped 0 bases, with 17 bases sitting between them. For the CDR3, the DNA is TGTGCCAGCAGCCCCAGCCGGGCTTCAAGCTCCTACGAGCAGTACTTC. Translated, it gives CASSPSRASSSYEQYF. Looking up the rest from reference TRBV7-3 and TRBJ2-7 gives the full variable domain: GAGVSQTPSNKVTEKGKYVELRCDPISGHTALYWYRQSLGQGPEFLIYFQGTGAADDSGLPNDRFFAVRPEGSVSTLKIQRTERGDSAVYLCASSPSRASSSYEQYFGPGTRLTVT.

The chain recombines TRBV11-3 with TRBJ1-2, with D hard to call. There are 13 residues in the CDR3. V was pared by 2 bases and J by 8 bases, with 12 bases between. Germline CDR1 reads SGHNT; CDR2 reads YENEEA. Here the CDR3 reads CASSLSILGGYTF. In DNA form, the CDR3 reads TGTGCCAGCAGCTTATCTATACTCGGAGGCTACACCTTC.

J is TRBJ2-2 and V is TRBV18, with a tentative D call TRBD2 (6 bases). The CDR3 is 18 residues long. V gave up 4 bases and J gave up 0 bases, with 18 bases separating them. Germline lookup yields CDR1 KGHSH and CDR2 LQKENI. The CDR3 spells CASSLREPRITNTGELFF. The CDR3 DNA is TGTGCCAGCTCACTCCGGGAGCCGCGAATAACGAACACCGGGGAGCTGTTTTTT.

The chain is built from TRBV5-6 and TRBJ1-2; D remains ambiguous. The CDR3 is 16 amino acids. Trimming removed 4 bases from V and 5 bases from J, with 21 bases in between. Germline V gives CDR1 SGHDT, CDR2 YYEEEE. CDR3 in DNA: TGTGCCAGCAGCGTAAACGGGGTGGAGGGTTCGTATGGCTACACCTTC. It encodes CASSVNGVEGSYGYTF.

The gene calls are TRBV7-9 and TRBJ1-2; 8 bases match TRBD1. The CDR3 is 12 amino acids. Germline values: CDR1 SEHNR, CDR2 FQNEAQ (reference sequence). After removal of 5 bases from V and 8 bases from J, the junction contained 4 bases not matched to a gene. The CDR3 sequence is CASSATGDGYTF. For the CDR3, the DNA is TGTGCCAGCAGCGCGACAGGGGACGGCTACACCTTC.

This clone has only a few counts. The V gene is TRBV28, the J gene TRBJ1-1, with TRBD1 identical over 8 bases. The V gene end was trimmed by 3 bases and the J gene end by 2 bases; junction bases not matched to a gene: 14. Germline V CDR1 and CDR2: MDHEN, SYDVKM. The CDR3 runs to 18 residues. The CDR3 sequence: CASSFRSRGLPLNTEAFF. DNA of the CDR3: TGTGCCAGCAGTTTTAGGTCCAGGGGGCTCCCCTTAAACACTGAAGCTTTCTTT.

The chain recombines TRBV5-5 with TRBJ2-7, with 13 bases lining up with TRBD2. J gave up 13 bases and V 3 bases, and 13 bases lay outside the gene matches. Looked up from germline, CDR1 is SGHKS and CDR2 is YYEKEE (reference sequence). CDR3 size: 15 residues. The CDR3 sequence is CASSSETSGGLHGYF. The CDR3 nucleotides read TGTGCCAGCAGCTCAGAGACTAGCGGGGGGCTCCATGGATACTTC.

V and J are TRBV7-2 and TRBJ2-5, with TRBD2 identical over 9 bases. The V gene's germline CDR1 is SGHTA and CDR2 FQGNSA. J lost 5 bases, V lost 1 base, and 5 bases had no gene match. CDR3 length: 15 amino acids. The CDR3 loop is CASSLGGGAPETQYF. Here the CDR3 DNA reads TGTGCCAGCAGCTTAGGCGGGGGGGCCCCGGAGACCCAGTACTTC.

The chain carries TRBV28 and TRBJ2-6; D is unresolved. This CDR3 contains 15 residues. Per germline, CDR1 MDHEN and CDR2 SYDVKM. V gave up 2 bases and J gave up 2 bases, with 7 bases separating them. The chain's CDR3 is CASSLPQTGANVLTF. The DNA for the CDR3 is TGTGCCAGCAGTTTACCCCAAACTGGGGCCAACGTCCTGACTTTC.

V gene TRBV7-2 combines with J gene TRBJ2-7; D is possibly TRBD1 (6 bases). CDR1 and CDR2 from the germline V gene are SGHTA and FQGNSA. The ends were cut back, 2 bases at V and 5 bases at J, with 10 bases in the middle. The CDR3 contains 13 residues. CDR3: CASSLRQGNEQYF. The DNA of the CDR3 is TGTGCCAGCAGCTTACGTCAGGGGAACGAGCAGTACTTC.

The rearrangement uses TRBV19 and TRBJ2-1; 12 bases fit TRBD1. This CDR3 region has 15 residues. The junction had 12 bases not matched to a gene; V was cut back by 6 bases and J by 12 bases. In germline, CDR1 is LNHDA, CDR2 SQIVND (reference sequence). The CDR3 reads CASREAGQGALGQFF. The CDR3 region has the DNA TGTGCCAGTAGGGAGGCGGGACAGGGGGCTTTAGGGCAGTTCTTC. Combining the CDR3 with reference TRBV19 and TRBJ2-1 gives the whole variable domain DGGITQSPKYLFRKEGQNVTLSCEQNLNHDAMYWYRQDPGQGLRLIYYSQIVNDFQKGDIAEGYSVSREKKESFPLTVTSAQKNPTAFYLCASREAGQGALGQFFGPGTRLTVL.

This sequence joins TRBV7-9 and TRBJ1-1, with TRBD1 matching 11 bases. The germline V gene encodes CDR1 SEHNR and CDR2 FQNEAQ (reference sequence). The CDR3 has 13 amino acids. The J segment lost 5 bases and the V segment lost 8 bases, leaving 4 bases of the junction unmatched. CDR3 coding DNA: TGTGCCAGCGGGACAGGGGGTAGTACTGAAGCTTTCTTT. This sequence encodes CASGTGGSTEAFF.

This chain links TRBV24-1 with TRBJ2-3; 11 nucleotides match TRBD1. The CDR3 has 14 amino acids. Germline CDR1 is KGHDR and CDR2 is SFDVKD. J was trimmed by 5 bases and V by 7 bases; bases with no gene match: 4. The CDR3 region has the DNA TGTGCCACCAGGGACAGGGGGCAGTTAGATACGCAGTATTTT. Protein: CATRDRGQLDTQYF.

V usage is TRBV11-2 and J usage is TRBJ1-2; D gene uncertain. The CDR3 runs to 14 residues. V dropped 1 base and J dropped 5 bases, with 11 bases sitting between them. The V gene's germline CDR1 is SGHAT and CDR2 FQNNGV. As DNA, the CDR3 is TGTGCCAGCAGCTTAGGGGGAAGTCTTTATGGCTACACCTTC. It yields the protein CASSLGGSLYGYTF.

This clone was counted a few times. The CDR3 protein is CASSLGPGLAGSLGETQYF. CDR3 bases: TGTGCCAGCAGCTTAGGACCCGGACTAGCGGGGAGCTTGGGAGAGACCCAGTACTTC. V gene TRBV7-2 combines with J gene TRBJ2-5; 12 nucleotides line up with TRBD2. V lost 1 base and J lost 4; bases outside the gene matches: 13. Germline V gene sequence: CDR1 SGHTA, CDR2 FQGNSA. The CDR3 spans 19 residues.

In nucleotides, the CDR3 is TGTGCCAGCAGCTTTCGAGGGACCCAAGAGACCCAGTACTTC. It encodes CASSFRGTQETQYF. V gene TRBV5-5 combines with J gene TRBJ2-5, with D perhaps being TRBD1 or TRBD2 (5 bases each). This CDR3 region has 14 residues. CDR1 SGHKS and CDR2 YYEKEE come from the germline V gene (reference sequence). Trimming removed 2 bases at V and 1 base at J, with 9 bases between.

This clone appeared once. The chain is built from TRBV19 and TRBJ2-1, with 7 bases matching TRBD2. CDR1 LNHDA and CDR2 SQIVND come from the germline V gene (reference sequence). V gave up 6 bases and J gave up 6 bases; unmatched junction bases: 11. The CDR3 is 15 residues long. CDR3 DNA: TGTGCCAGTAGCTATCGGCTAGCGGTTATCAATGAGCAGTTCTTC. Translation: CASSYRLAVINEQFF. Full variable domain (outside the CDR3, taken from reference TRBV19 and TRBJ2-1): DGGITQSPKYLFRKEGQNVTLSCEQNLNHDAMYWYRQDPGQGLRLIYYSQIVNDFQKGDIAEGYSVSREKKESFPLTVTSAQKNPTAFYLCASSYRLAVINEQFFGPGTRLTVL.

CDR3 residues: CASSLSMTGYNQPQHF. The CDR3 region has the DNA TGTGCCAGCAGTTTATCTATGACAGGCTACAATCAGCCCCAGCATTTT. The chain joins TRBV27 to TRBJ1-5, with D maybe TRBD1 (6 bases). This CDR3 has 16 residues. The V gene lost 0 bases and the J gene lost 3 bases, with 12 bases spanning the gap. Germline V lookup: CDR1 MNHEY, CDR2 SMNVEV (reference sequence).